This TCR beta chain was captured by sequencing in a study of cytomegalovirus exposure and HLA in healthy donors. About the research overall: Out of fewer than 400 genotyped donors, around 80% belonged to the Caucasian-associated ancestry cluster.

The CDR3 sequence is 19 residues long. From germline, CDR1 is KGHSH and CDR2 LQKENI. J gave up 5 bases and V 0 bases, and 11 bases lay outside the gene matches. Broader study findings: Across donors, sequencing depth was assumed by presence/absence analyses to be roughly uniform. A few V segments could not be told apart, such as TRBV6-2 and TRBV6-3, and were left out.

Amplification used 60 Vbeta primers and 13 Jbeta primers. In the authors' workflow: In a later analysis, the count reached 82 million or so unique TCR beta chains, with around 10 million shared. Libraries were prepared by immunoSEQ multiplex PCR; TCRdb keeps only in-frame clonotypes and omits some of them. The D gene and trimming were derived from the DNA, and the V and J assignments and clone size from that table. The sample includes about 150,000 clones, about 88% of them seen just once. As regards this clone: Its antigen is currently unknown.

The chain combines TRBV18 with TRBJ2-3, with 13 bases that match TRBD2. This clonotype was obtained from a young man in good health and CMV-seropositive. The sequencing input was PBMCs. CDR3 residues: CASSPPPATSGRARDTQYF. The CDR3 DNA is TGTGCCAGCTCACCACCGCCGGCCACTAGCGGGAGGGCGAGAGATACGCAGTATTTT.